The T cell receptor beta chain under discussion was sequenced for a study of metastatic and nonmetastatic thyroid tumors. This clone was counted between two and nine times. There were no patients who had received any treatment before thyroid surgery. In the study's own analysis: A distant-metastasis classifier for papillary thyroid cancer was built using CDR3 differences across clinicopathological groups. TCRdb re-processed the PCR reads through MiXCR. What appears here as the V and J calls and clone size reflects TCRdb's work, not the paper's. The repertoire holds 50,000 to 65,000 clones, with approximately 17% as singletons. V dropped 1 base and J dropped 6 bases, with 15 bases sitting between them. The germline V gene encodes CDR1 KGHDR and CDR2 SFDVKD. The CDR3 length is 16 residues.

The sequenced material came from blood. This chain links TRBV24-1 with TRBJ2-1; D is undetermined. The TCR originated in a female donor with papillary thyroid cancer or a benign thyroid nodule (not recorded which). Some clones in this sample may be carry-over from other donors' samples. The CDR3 sequence is CATSDFTSGDLNEQFF. The CDR3 DNA follows: TGTGCCACCAGTGATTTTACGTCAGGAGATCTCAATGAGCAGTTCTTC.